This T cell receptor beta chain stems from a study of blood T cells in healthy people across ages. Trimming removed 4 bases from V and 4 bases from J, with 7 bases in between. CDR1 is LGHDT, CDR2 YNNKEL, per germline (reference sequence). This CDR3 is 12 amino acids long. This clonotype has only a few counts. PCR was performed a second time for 7 to 11 cycles using a sample-barcoded 5' primer and a J-beta primer mix. TCRdb re-derived calls from the 5' RACE reads in MiXCR, one entry per CDR3 protein. The table lists around 320,000 distinct CDR3 sequences, roughly a quarter of them singletons. The chain combines TRBV3-1 with TRBJ2-5; the D is unclear. The sequencing input was blood. The sequence was collected from a woman in her 70s in good health. DNA of the CDR3: TGTGCCAGCAGCCTCCTTCGAGAGACCCAGTACTTC. Translating gives CASSLLRETQYF.